This T cell receptor beta chain was observed in a study of glioma-infiltrating T cells. Study-level results: CDR3 overlap between tissue and blood was very small. Gliomas, especially low-grade, showed above-expected tissue-blood divergence; non-neoplastic patients showed below.

This clonotype was counted only a few times. Antigen specificity is unknown. TCR alpha and beta CDR3 regions were amplified from RNA using iRepertoire nested multiplex PCR. For one-step reverse transcription and amplification, roughly 95-450 ng of tissue mRNA or PBMC total RNA was used. A single record per CDR3 protein comes from TCRdb applying MiXCR to the multiplex PCR reads. The data show around 170,000 distinct CDR3 sequences, with about 40% seen just once and roughly 5.4% held by the top ten. Germline V gives CDR1 LGHNT, CDR2 FRNRAP. Unmatched junction bases numbered 10, after V lost 3 bases and J lost 0 bases. The CDR3 is 17 residues long.

This receptor was obtained from a human donor with low-grade glioma or glioblastoma, undergoing nonglioma brain surgery, or in good health (not recorded which). This chain connects TRBV12-5 to TRBJ2-7, with TRBD2 matching over 8 bases. Sequencing used glioma tissue, nonneoplastic brain tissue, or PBMCs (not recorded which). The CDR3 here is CASGFQTSGASSYEQYF. CDR3 coding DNA: TGTGCTAGTGGTTTCCAAACTAGCGGCGCAAGCTCCTACGAGCAGTACTTC.